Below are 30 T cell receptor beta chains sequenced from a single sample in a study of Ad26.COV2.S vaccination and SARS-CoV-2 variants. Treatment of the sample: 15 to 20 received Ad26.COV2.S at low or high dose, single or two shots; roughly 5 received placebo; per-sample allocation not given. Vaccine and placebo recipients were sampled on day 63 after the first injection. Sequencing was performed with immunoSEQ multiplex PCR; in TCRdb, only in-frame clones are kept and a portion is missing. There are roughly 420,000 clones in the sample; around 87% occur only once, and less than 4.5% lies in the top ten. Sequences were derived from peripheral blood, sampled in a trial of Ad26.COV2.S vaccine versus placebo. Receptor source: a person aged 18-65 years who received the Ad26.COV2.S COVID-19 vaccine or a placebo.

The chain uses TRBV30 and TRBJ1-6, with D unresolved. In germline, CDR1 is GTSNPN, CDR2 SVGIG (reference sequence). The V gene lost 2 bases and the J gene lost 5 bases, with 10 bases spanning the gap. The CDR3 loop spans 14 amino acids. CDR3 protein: CAWSWTGDNSPLHF. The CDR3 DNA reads TGTGCCTGGAGTTGGACGGGAGATAATTCACCCCTCCACTTT.

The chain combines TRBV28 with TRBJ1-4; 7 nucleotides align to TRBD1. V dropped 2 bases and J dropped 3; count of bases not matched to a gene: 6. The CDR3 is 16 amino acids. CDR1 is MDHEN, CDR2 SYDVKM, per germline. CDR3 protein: CASSLGQGEANEKLFF. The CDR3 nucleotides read TGTGCCAGCAGTTTAGGGCAGGGGGAAGCTAATGAAAAACTGTTTTTT.

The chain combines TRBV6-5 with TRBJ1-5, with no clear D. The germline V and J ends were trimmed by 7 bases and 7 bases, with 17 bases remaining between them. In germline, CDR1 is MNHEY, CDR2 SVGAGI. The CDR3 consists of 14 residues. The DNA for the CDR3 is TGTGCCAGCACCCCGGGAACAGTTAAGCAGCCCCAGCATTTT. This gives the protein CASTPGTVKQPQHF.

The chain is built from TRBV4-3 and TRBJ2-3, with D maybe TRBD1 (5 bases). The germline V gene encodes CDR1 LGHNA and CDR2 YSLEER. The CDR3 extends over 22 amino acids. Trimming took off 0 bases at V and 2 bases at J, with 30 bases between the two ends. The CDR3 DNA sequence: TGCGCCAGCAGCCAAGATTTCAAACAGGTCCGATTAGCACCTCAAAACACAGATACGCAGTATTTT. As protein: CASSQDFKQVRLAPQNTDTQYF.

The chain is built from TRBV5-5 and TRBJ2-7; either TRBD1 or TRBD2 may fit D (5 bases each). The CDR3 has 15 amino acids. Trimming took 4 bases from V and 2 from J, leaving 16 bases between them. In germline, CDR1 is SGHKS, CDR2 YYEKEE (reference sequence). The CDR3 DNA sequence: TGTGCCAGCAGCGTAACTAGGGGCACCACCTACGAGCAGTACTTC. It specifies CASSVTRGTTYEQYF.

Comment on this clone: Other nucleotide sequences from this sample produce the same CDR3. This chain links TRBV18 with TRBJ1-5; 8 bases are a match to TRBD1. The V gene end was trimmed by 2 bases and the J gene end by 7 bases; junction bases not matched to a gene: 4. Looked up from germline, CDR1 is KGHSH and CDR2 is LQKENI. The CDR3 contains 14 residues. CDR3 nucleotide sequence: TGTGCCAGCTCACCAACAGGGGGGCGGCAGCCCCAGCATTTT. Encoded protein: CASSPTGGRQPQHF.

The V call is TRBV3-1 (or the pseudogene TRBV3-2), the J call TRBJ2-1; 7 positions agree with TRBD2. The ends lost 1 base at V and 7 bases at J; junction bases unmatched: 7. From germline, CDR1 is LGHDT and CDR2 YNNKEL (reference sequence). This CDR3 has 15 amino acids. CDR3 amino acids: CASSQGSSGLNEQFF. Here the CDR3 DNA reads TGTGCCAGCAGCCAAGGATCTAGCGGCCTGAATGAGCAGTTCTTC.

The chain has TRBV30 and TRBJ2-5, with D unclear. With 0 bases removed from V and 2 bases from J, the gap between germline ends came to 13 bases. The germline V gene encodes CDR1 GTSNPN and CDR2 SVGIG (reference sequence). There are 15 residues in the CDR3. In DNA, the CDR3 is TGTGCCTGGAGTGTAGGGTCCCGAATACAAGAGACCCAGTACTTC. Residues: CAWSVGSRIQETQYF.

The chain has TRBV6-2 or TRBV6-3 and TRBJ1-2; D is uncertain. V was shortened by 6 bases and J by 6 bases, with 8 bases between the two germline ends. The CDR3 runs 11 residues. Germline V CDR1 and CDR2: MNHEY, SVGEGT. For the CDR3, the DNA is TGTGCCAGCAGCCCGGCGGATGGCTACACCTTC. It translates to CASSPADGYTF.

DNA for the CDR3: TGTGCCAGCACGGGACGGCTCTACGAGCAGTACTTC. Amino acid sequence: CASTGRLYEQYF. The chain employs TRBV25-1 and TRBJ2-7; D possibly matches TRBD1 or TRBD2 (5 bases each). CDR1 and CDR2 (germline): MGHDK, SYGVNS. CDR3 length: 12 residues. Trimming cost V 7 bases and J 3 bases, with 10 bases left between them.

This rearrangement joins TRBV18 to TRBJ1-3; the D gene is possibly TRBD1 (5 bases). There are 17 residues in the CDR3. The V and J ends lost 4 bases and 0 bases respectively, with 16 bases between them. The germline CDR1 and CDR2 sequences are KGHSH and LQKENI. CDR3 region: CASSRQRQRLSGNTIYF. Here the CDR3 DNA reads TGTGCCAGCTCACGACAAAGACAGCGCCTCTCTGGAAACACCATATATTTT.

The CDR3 DNA reads as TGTGCCAGCAAATCCCGCATTAACTATGGCTACACCTTC. This translates into CASKSRINYGYTF. This chain connects TRBV28 to TRBJ1-2; D is ambiguous. Germline CDR1 reads MDHEN; CDR2 reads SYDVKM. The length of the CDR3 is 13 residues. The V gene lost 7 bases and the J gene lost 1 base, with 10 bases spanning the gap.

The CDR3 reads CASSYSPGGTAFF. CDR3 DNA: TGTGCCAGCAGTTACTCCCCGGGAGGGACGGCTTTCTTT. The V gene is TRBV6-6, the J gene TRBJ1-1; D is possibly TRBD1 (5 bases). This CDR3 region has 13 residues. V lost 0 bases and J 11 bases, leaving 13 bases between the germline ends. The germline gives CDR1 MNHNY, CDR2 SVGAGI (reference sequence).

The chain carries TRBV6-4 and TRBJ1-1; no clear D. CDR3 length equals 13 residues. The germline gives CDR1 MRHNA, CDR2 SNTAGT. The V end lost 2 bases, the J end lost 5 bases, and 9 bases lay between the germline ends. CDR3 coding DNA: TGTGCCAGCAGTGACCAGGTGGGGACTGAAGCTTTCTTT. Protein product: CASSDQVGTEAFF.

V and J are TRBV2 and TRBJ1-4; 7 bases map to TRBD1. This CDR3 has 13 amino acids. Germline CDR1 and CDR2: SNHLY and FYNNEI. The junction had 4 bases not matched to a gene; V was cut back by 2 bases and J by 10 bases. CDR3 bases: TGTGCCAGCAGTGAACTACAGGGGAGAAAACTGTTTTTT. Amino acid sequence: CASSELQGRKLFF.

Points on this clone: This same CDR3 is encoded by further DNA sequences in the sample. CDR3 loop: CASSLENTDTQYF. CDR3 coding DNA: TGTGCCAGCAGCTTGGAGAACACAGATACGCAGTATTTT. The V and J genes are TRBV7-3 and TRBJ2-3, with unresolved D. Germline CDR1 reads SGHTA; CDR2 reads FQGTGA. The CDR3 extends over 13 amino acids. The V end was cut by 3 bases, the J end by 2 bases, with 6 bases between.

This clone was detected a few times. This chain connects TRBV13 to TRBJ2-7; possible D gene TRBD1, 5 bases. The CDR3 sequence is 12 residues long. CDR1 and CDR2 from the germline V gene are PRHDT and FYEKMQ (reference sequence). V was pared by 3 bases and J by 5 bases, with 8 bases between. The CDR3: CASSLGRDEQYF. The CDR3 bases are TGTGCCAGCAGCTTGGGCAGGGACGAGCAGTACTTC.

This CDR3 reads CATAPRLGETQYF. CDR3 coding DNA: TGTGCCACCGCGCCCCGGTTGGGGGAGACCCAGTACTTC. The chain recombines TRBV15 with TRBJ2-5; D is unclear. CDR1 and CDR2 (germline): LNHNV, YYDKDF (reference sequence). V lost 8 bases and J 5 bases, leaving 15 bases between the germline ends. The length of the CDR3 is 13 residues.

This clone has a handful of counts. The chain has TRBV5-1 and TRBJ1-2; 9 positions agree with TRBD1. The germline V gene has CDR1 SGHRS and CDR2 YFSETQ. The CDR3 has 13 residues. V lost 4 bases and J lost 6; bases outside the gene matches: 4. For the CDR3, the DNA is TGCGCCAGCAGCGTGAGGACAGGGGATGGCTACACCTTC. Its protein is CASSVRTGDGYTF.

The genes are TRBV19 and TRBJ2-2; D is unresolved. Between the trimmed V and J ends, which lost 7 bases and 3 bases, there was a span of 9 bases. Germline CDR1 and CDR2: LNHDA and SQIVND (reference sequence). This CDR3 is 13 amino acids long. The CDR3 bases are TGTGCCAGTACTGCCTTTGACACCGGGGAGCTGTTTTTT. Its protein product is CASTAFDTGELFF.

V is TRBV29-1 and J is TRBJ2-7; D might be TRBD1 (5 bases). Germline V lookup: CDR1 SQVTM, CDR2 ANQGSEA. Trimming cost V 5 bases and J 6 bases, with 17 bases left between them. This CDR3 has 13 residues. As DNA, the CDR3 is TGCAGCGTTTATGGGGCTGTGTCGTCCGAGCAGTACTTC. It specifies CSVYGAVSSEQYF.

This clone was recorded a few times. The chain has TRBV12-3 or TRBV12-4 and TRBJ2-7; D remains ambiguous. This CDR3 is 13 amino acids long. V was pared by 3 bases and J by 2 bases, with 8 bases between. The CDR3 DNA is TGTGCCAGCAGTTTGTCAAGTACCTACGAGCAGTACTTC. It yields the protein CASSLSSTYEQYF.

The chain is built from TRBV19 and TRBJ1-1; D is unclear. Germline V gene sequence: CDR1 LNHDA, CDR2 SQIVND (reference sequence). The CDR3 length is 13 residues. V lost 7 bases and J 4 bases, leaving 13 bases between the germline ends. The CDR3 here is CASTIRGVTEAFF. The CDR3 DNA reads TGTGCCAGTACTATTCGCGGGGTCACTGAAGCTTTCTTT.

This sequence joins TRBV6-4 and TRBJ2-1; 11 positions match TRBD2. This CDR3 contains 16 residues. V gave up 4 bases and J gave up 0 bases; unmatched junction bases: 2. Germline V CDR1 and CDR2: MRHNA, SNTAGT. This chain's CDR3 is CASSGLAGGSYNEQFF. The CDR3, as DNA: TGTGCCAGCAGTGGGCTAGCGGGGGGCTCCTACAATGAGCAGTTCTTC.

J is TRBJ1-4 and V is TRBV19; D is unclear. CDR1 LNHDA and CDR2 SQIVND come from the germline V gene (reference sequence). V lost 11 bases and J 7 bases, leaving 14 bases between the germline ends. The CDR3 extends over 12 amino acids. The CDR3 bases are TGTGCCCGGTACGTCTTCCGTGAAAAACTGTTTTTT. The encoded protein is CARYVFREKLFF.

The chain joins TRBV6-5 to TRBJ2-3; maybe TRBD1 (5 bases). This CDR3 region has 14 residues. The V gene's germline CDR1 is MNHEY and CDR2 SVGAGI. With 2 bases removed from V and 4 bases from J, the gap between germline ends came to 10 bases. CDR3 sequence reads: CASSYTLGADTQYF. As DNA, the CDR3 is TGTGCCAGCAGTTACACTTTAGGGGCAGATACGCAGTATTTT.

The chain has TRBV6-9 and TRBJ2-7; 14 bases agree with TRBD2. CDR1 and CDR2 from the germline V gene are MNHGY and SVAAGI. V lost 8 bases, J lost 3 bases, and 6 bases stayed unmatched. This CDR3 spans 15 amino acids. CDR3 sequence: CASEPGLAGVYEQYF. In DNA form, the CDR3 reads TGTGCCAGCGAACCGGGACTAGCGGGGGTCTACGAGCAGTACTTC.

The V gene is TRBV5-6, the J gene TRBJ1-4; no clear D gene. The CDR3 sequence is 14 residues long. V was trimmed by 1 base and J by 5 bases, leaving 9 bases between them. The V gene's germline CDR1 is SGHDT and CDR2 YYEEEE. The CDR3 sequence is CASSLISPNEKLFF. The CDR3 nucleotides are TGTGCCAGCAGCTTGATATCCCCAAATGAAAAACTGTTTTTT.

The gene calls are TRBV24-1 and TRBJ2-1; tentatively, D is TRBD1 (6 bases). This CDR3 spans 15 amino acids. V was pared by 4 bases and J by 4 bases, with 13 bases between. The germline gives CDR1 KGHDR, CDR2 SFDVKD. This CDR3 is CATSDEPGTYNEQFF. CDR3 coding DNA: TGTGCCACCAGTGACGAGCCGGGGACATACAATGAGCAGTTCTTC.

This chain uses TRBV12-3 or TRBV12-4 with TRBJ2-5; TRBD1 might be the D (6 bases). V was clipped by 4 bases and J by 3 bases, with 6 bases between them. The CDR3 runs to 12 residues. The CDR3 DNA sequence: TGTGCCAGCAGTTACAGGGAAGAGACCCAGTACTTC. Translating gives CASSYREETQYF.